The clone carrying this T cell receptor (beta chain) was counted at least ten times. Antigen: not known. The data stem from a study of response to subunit inactivated influenza vaccine. Germline assignment: CDR1 LGHDT and CDR2 YNNKEL (reference sequence). After removal of 6 bases from V and 0 bases from J, the junction contained 8 bases not matched to a gene. CDR3 length equals 15 residues. Study findings and constraints: Researchers suggested that each seasonal influenza vaccination recruits few new T cells.

TCRdb redid the calling of the RT-PCR reads with MiXCR, one entry per CDR3 protein. The table has about 620,000 distinct CDR3 sequences, roughly 12% seen once. V gene TRBV3-1 combines with J gene TRBJ2-7; TRBD2 matches 7 bases. The sequenced sample was PBMCs from blood, obtained on the day of vaccination. The source is a man aged 45-65 years who received an inactivated influenza vaccine. The CDR3 DNA sequence: TGTGCCAGCAGTCGAACTAGCGAAAGCTCCTACGAGCAGTACTTC. This encodes CASSRTSESSYEQYF.